The source of this T cell receptor (beta chain) is a study of blood T cell repertoires in COVID-19. Turning to the study itself: Samples came from the United States, Italy and Spain, spanning acute and convalescent COVID-19. PBMCs, B-cell-depleted T cells, or T cells were the source of the cDNA or gDNA that made up the material.

Living in 20 to 30 US areas, the participants were between about 18 and 90 years of age. Clinical history reported by participants formed the basis on which cohorts were assigned. This clone has only one observation. Sequenced by immunoSEQ multiplex PCR; TCRdb stores in-frame clones only, minus some. The data contain approximately 360,000 clones, approximately 87% of them singletons. The sample taken for sequencing was PBMCs or T cells enriched from blood (not recorded which). The origin of this receptor is a woman aged 30 to 39 with acute COVID-19.

The CDR3 DNA reads as TGTGCCAGCAGCGTTTGGGGAGGGTCTAATGGCTACACCTTC. Amino acid sequence: CASSVWGGSNGYTF. The genes are TRBV9 and TRBJ1-2; D is unclear. The CDR3 has 14 residues. Trimming pared 2 bases from V and 6 bases from J, leaving 14 bases between. The germline CDR1 and CDR2 sequences are SGDLS and YYNGEE. The full variable domain, its missing parts supplied by reference TRBV9 and TRBJ1-2, is DSGVTQTPKHLITATGQRVTLRCSPRSGDLSVYWYQQSLDQGLQFLIQYYNGEERAKGNILERFSAQQFPDLHSELNLSSLELGDSALYFCASSVWGGSNGYTFGSGTRLTVV.